This TCR beta chain was documented in a study of CD8 T cells in ankylosing spondylitis. Study observations and caveats: It appeared that ankylosing spondylitis blood was characterized by a TCR beta motif of about 8 highly homologous variants. It was reported that disease-linked clones were significantly enriched in matched ankylosing spondylitis synovial fluid. With a CD8+ phenotype, disease-linked clones were relatively rare in peripheral blood.

Comment on this clonotype: Antigen specificity is unknown.

Trimming stripped 2 bases from V and 3 bases from J, with 11 bases between. Germline V lookup: CDR1 MNHNS, CDR2 SASEGT. The CDR3 runs 14 residues. TCRdb ran MiXCR on the 5' RACE reads and lists one entry per CDR3 protein. The sample records approximately 240,000 distinct CDR3 sequences, roughly 10% being singletons. This chain uses TRBV6-1 with TRBJ2-7; D call uncertain. Sequences were obtained from blood, either unsorted or a sorted T cell fraction (not recorded which). The receptor's source is a male donor with ankylosing spondylitis or in good health (not recorded which). CDR3 sequence (DNA): TGTGCCAGCAGTGAACTTTGGAGTAGCTACGAGCAGTACTTC. Residues: CASSELWSSYEQYF.